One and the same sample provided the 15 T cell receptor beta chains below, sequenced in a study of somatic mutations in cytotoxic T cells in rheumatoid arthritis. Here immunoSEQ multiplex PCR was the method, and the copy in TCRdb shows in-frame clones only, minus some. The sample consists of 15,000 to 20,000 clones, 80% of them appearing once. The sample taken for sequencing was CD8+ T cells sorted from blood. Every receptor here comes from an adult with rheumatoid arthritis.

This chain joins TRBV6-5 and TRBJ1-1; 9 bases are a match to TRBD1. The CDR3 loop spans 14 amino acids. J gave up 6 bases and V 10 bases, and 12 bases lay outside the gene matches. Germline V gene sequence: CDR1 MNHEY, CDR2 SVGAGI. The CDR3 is CAITKDRGGPEAFF. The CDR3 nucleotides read TGTGCCATTACAAAGGACAGGGGAGGTCCTGAAGCTTTCTTT.

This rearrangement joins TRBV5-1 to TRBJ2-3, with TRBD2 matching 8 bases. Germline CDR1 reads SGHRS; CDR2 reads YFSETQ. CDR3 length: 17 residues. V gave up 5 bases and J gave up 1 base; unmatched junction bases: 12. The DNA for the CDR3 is TGCGCCAGCAGTTGGCGGGGGGTAGTGTCAGGCACAGATACGCAGTATTTT. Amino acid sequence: CASSWRGVVSGTDTQYF.

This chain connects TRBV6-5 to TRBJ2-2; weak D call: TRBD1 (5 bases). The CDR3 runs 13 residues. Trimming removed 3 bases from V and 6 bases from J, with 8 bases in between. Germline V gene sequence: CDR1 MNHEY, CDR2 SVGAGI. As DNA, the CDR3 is TGTGCCAGCAGTTATAACAGGCCCGGGGAGCTGTTTTTT. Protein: CASSYNRPGELFF.

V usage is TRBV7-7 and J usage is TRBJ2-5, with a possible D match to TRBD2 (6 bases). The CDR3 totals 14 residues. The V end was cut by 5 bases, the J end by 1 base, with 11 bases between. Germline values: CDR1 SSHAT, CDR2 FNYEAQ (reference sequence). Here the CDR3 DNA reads TGTGCCAGCAGCATCGCCGGGGGCCAAGAGACCCAGTACTTC. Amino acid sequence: CASSIAGGQETQYF.

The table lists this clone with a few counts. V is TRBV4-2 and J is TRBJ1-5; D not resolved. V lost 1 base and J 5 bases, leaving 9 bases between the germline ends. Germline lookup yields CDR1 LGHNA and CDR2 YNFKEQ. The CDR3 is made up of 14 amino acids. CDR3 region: CASSQAGTYQPQHF. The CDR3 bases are TGTGCCAGCAGCCAAGCGGGCACTTATCAGCCCCAGCATTTT.

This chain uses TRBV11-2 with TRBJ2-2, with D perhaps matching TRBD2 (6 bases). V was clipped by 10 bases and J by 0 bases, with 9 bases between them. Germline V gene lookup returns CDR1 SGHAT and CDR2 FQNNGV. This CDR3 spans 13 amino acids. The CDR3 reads CATQRANTGELFF. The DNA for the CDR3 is TGTGCCACCCAGCGGGCGAACACCGGGGAGCTGTTTTTT.

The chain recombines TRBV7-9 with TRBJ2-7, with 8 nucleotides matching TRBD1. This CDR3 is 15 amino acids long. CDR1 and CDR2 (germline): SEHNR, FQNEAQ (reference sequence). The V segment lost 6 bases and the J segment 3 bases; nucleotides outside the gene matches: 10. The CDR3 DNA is TGTGCCAGCAGTCATGGGACAGGTGACATCTACGAGCAGTACTTC. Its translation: CASSHGTGDIYEQYF. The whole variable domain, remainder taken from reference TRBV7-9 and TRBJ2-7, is DTGVSQNPRHKITKRGQNVTFRCDPISEHNRLYWYRQTLGQGPEFLTYFQNEAQLEKSRLLSDRFSAERPKGSFSTLEIQRTEQGDSAMYLCASSHGTGDIYEQYFGPGTRLTVT.

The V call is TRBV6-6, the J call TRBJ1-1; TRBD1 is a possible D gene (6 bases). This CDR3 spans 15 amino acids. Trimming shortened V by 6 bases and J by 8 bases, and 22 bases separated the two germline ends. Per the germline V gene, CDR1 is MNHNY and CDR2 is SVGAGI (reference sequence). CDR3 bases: TGTGCCAGCAGGAAACAGGGTTACCGCGAATTAGAAGCTTTCTTT. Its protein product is CASRKQGYRELEAFF.

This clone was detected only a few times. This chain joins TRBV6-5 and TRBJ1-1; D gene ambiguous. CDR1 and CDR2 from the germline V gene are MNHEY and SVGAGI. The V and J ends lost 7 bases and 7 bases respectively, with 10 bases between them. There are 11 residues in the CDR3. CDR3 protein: CASTMADEAFF. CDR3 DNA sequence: TGTGCCAGCACTATGGCAGATGAAGCTTTCTTT.

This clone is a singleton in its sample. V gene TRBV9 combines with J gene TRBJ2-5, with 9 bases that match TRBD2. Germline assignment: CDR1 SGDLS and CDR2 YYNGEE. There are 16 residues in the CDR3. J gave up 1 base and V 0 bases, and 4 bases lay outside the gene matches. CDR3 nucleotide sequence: TGTGCCAGCAGCGTAGGTAGCGGGGGTCTCCAAGAGACCCAGTACTTC. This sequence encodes CASSVGSGGLQETQYF.

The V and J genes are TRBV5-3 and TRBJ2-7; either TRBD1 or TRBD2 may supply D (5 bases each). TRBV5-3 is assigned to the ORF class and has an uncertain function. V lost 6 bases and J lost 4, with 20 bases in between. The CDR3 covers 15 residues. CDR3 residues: CARKVSLPGPYEQYF. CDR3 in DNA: TGTGCCAGAAAGGTCTCCCTACCGGGACCGTACGAGCAGTACTTC.

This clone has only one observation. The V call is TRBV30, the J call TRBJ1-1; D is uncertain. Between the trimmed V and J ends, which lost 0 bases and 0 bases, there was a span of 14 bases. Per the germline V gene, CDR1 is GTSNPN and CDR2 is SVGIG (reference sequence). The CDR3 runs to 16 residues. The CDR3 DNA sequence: TGTGCCTGGAGTGTGCCAACATCCCTCATGAACACTGAAGCTTTCTTT. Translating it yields CAWSVPTSLMNTEAFF.

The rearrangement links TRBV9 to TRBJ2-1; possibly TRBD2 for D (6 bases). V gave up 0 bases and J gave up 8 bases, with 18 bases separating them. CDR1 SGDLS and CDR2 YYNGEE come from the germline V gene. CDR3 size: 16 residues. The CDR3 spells CASSVEGGESWDEQFF. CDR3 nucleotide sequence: TGTGCCAGCAGCGTAGAGGGCGGGGAGAGTTGGGATGAGCAGTTCTTC.

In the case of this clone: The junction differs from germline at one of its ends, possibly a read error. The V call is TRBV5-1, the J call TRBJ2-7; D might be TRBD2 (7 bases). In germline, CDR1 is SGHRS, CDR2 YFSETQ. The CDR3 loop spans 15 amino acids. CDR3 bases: TGCACCAGCAGCTTGGATCGGGGGGCGGGTTACGAGCAGTACTTC. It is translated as CTSSLDRGAGYEQYF.

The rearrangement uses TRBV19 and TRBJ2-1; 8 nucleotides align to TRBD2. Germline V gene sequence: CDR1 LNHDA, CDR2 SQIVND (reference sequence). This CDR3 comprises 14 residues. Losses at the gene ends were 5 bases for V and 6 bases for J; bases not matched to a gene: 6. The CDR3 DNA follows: TGTGCCAGTAGTCTGTCGGGGGGGGTCAATGAGCAGTTCTTC. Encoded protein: CASSLSGGVNEQFF.